This T cell receptor (beta chain) stems from a study of monozygotic twins with inflammatory bowel disease. TCRdb re-called the 5' RACE reads and shows each CDR3 protein once, DNA omitted. The specimen's table records roughly 330,000 distinct CDR3 sequences. CDR3 size: 14 residues. The germline gives CDR1 SGHRS, CDR2 YFSETQ. Sequencing was performed on blood. The TCR originated in a human donor with ulcerative colitis or Crohn's disease, or a healthy co-twin of an affected twin (not recorded which). The chain uses TRBV5-1 and TRBJ1-4; TCRdb designates TRBD1, a call that cannot be tested without DNA. The CDR3: CASRGQATNEKLFF.